These 12 T cell receptor beta chains originate from one sample sequenced in a study of cytomegalovirus exposure and HLA in healthy donors. The PCR had 60 Vbeta and 13 Jbeta primers. Clones were sequenced by immunoSEQ multiplex PCR, and TCRdb holds only the in-frame ones, with some missing. Of about 96,000 clones listed, roughly 74% are singletons. What was sequenced was PBMCs. The receptors were sampled from a female donor in good health and CMV-seropositive.

This clone was found a few times. V is TRBV7-8 and J is TRBJ1-5, with 8 bases aligning to TRBD1. Germline V gene sequence: CDR1 SGHVS, CDR2 FQNEAQ. The CDR3 consists of 17 residues. The trim removed 4 bases at V and 5 bases at J, leaving 13 bases unmatched. CDR3 protein: CASSSSTGDVAYQPQHF. The CDR3 region has the DNA TGTGCCAGCAGCTCCTCGACAGGGGATGTTGCGTATCAGCCCCAGCATTTT.

The rearrangement uses TRBV7-8 and TRBJ2-7; 8 nucleotides line up with TRBD1. The CDR3 consists of 16 residues. The trim removed 6 bases at V and 6 bases at J, leaving 16 bases unmatched. Germline CDR1 is SGHVS and CDR2 is FQNEAQ. This CDR3 reads CASSSSRYRGTGEQYF. DNA of the CDR3: TGTGCCAGCAGTTCCTCACGGTACAGGGGGACGGGCGAGCAGTACTTC.

This clone was recorded many times. The genes are TRBV6-5 and TRBJ1-1; the D gene is possibly TRBD1 (5 bases). V lost 0 bases to trimming and J lost 7 bases, with 12 bases between them. CDR1 is MNHEY and CDR2 is SVGAGI in the germline V gene. This CDR3 region has 14 residues. The CDR3 protein is CASSYSGRGGEAFF. The CDR3 coding sequence is TGTGCCAGCAGTTACTCTGGGAGGGGCGGTGAAGCTTTCTTT.

This chain connects TRBV11-2 to TRBJ1-1, with D possibly matching TRBD1 (6 bases). This CDR3 spans 13 amino acids. V was trimmed by 8 bases and J by 5 bases, leaving 15 bases between them. The germline CDR1 and CDR2 sequences are SGHAT and FQNNGV. The CDR3 region has the DNA TGTGCCAGCTCGAAGGCAGGGGAGACTGAAGCTTTCTTT. It specifies CASSKAGETEAFF.

The table lists this clone with a few counts. The chain employs TRBV7-2 and TRBJ1-4, with a possible D match to TRBD1 (5 bases). Trimming removed 5 bases at V and 7 bases at J, with 17 bases between. This CDR3 is built from 15 residues. Looked up from germline, CDR1 is SGHTA and CDR2 is FQGNSA. CDR3 protein: CASSLAGGWGEKLFF. As DNA, the CDR3 is TGTGCCAGCAGCCTCGCCGGGGGGTGGGGTGAAAAACTGTTTTTT.

The gene calls are TRBV9 and TRBJ2-3; 12 bases are a match to TRBD2. CDR3 length: 15 residues. Looked up from germline, CDR1 is SGDLS and CDR2 is YYNGEE. J lost 3 bases, V lost 2 bases, and 1 base had no gene match. CDR3 protein: CASSVTSGRTDTQYF. In DNA, the CDR3 is TGTGCCAGCAGCGTTACTAGCGGGAGGACAGATACGCAGTATTTT.

This chain joins TRBV7-9 and TRBJ2-1, with 12 bases that match TRBD2. This CDR3 has 18 residues. CDR1 and CDR2 (germline): SEHNR, FQNEAQ (reference sequence). With V trimmed by 3 bases and J by 4 bases, 10 bases remained unmatched. CDR3 residues: CASSFLASGGGLYNEQFF. CDR3 coding DNA: TGTGCCAGCAGCTTCCTGGCTAGCGGGGGGGGCCTTTACAATGAGCAGTTCTTC.

V usage is TRBV29-1 and J usage is TRBJ1-2, with D possibly TRBD1 on 5 matching bases. The CDR3 totals 11 residues. V dropped 7 bases and J dropped 6 bases, with 12 bases sitting between them. The germline CDR1 and CDR2 sequences are SQVTM and ANQGSEA. This CDR3 is CSGQIWNGYTF. The CDR3 DNA sequence: TGCAGCGGACAGATCTGGAATGGCTACACCTTC.

The chain combines TRBV9 with TRBJ2-7; 12 bases agree with TRBD2. Losses at the gene ends were 0 bases for V and 4 bases for J; bases not matched to a gene: 2. Germline assignment: CDR1 SGDLS and CDR2 YYNGEE. This CDR3 spans 15 amino acids. The CDR3 DNA sequence: TGTGCCAGCAGCGTAGGGACTAGCGGGATGTACGAGCAGTACTTC. This encodes CASSVGTSGMYEQYF.

This clone was seen more than once but under ten times. The chain joins TRBV2 to TRBJ2-2; D is undetermined. There are 12 residues in the CDR3. CDR1 is SNHLY, CDR2 FYNNEI, per germline. The V and J ends lost 5 bases and 5 bases respectively, with 6 bases between them. The CDR3 spells CASSLETGELFF. In nucleotides, the CDR3 is TGTGCCAGCAGTTTGGAGACCGGGGAGCTGTTTTTT.

This chain connects TRBV19 to TRBJ1-1, with D possibly TRBD1 on 5 matching bases. Trimming left V 5 bases short and J 2 bases short, with 12 bases between. The CDR3 runs 14 residues. Germline CDR1 and CDR2: LNHDA and SQIVND (reference sequence). CDR3 DNA sequence: TGTGCCAGTAGTCGGTCCAGGGTCAACACTGAAGCTTTCTTT. Translation gives CASSRSRVNTEAFF.

In nucleotides, the CDR3 is TGTGCCAGCAGCTTAGAAGGCAGGGGGCCGTTCTACGAGCAGTACTTC. This sequence encodes CASSLEGRGPFYEQYF. The V and J genes are TRBV7-2 and TRBJ2-7; TRBD1 aligns across 8 bases. V trimming: 1 base; J trimming: 3 bases; junction bases outside the gene matches: 8. The V gene's germline CDR1 is SGHTA and CDR2 FQGNSA. This CDR3 region has 16 residues.